Here is one T cell receptor beta chain with its context. Antigen unknown. Unique molecular identifiers were incorporated during preparation of the TCRbeta library. TCRdb recomputed calls from the PCR reads with MiXCR, one row per CDR3 protein. The sample records almost 600,000 distinct CDR3 sequences, roughly a quarter being singletons. This entry belongs to a study of T-cell reconstitution after alpha-beta-depleted transplantation in children. This CDR3 region has 15 residues. Germline loops: CDR1 SGHRS, CDR2 YFSETQ. V was shortened by 3 bases and J by 7 bases, with 17 bases between the two germline ends. General study findings and limits: Reportedly, only several hundred clones from non-depleted graft cells drove alpha-beta T-cell counts at about two months. At the one-year point after transplant, T-cell counts and TCRbeta diversity were found to come mostly from T cells that had been newly produced. Some patients' high day-60 TCRbeta diversity was traced to surviving recipient T cells and thymic progenitors.

The chain couples TRBV5-1 to TRBJ2-1; D gene ambiguous. The source material was PBMCs, sampled before TCRalphabeta/CD19-depleted stem cell transplant. This clonotype originated in a boy in the first two years of life with Wiskott-Aldrich syndrome, due to receive a stem cell transplant. CDR3 residues: CASSYLVVGANEQFF. The CDR3 bases are TGCGCCAGCAGCTACCTAGTGGTAGGAGCGAATGAGCAGTTCTTC.